A single sample gave rise to the 30 T cell receptor beta chains below, sequenced in a study of T cell responses to AZD1222 COVID-19 vaccine. Method: immunoSEQ multiplex PCR; TCRdb's copy keeps in-frame clones and lacks some. The sample records around 200,000 clones, approximately 86% being singletons. The sequencing here drew on peripheral blood, taken on day 0 of AZD1222 vaccination. These receptors were taken from an adult in good health.

The gene calls are TRBV7-2 and TRBJ2-1; 8 bases are shared with TRBD2. This CDR3 contains 16 residues. The V segment lost 3 bases and the J segment 3 bases; nucleotides outside the gene matches: 7. Looked up from germline, CDR1 is SGHTA and CDR2 is FQGNSA. CDR3 loop: CASSFTAGGYYNEQFF. CDR3 coding DNA: TGTGCCAGCAGCTTTACGGCGGGAGGCTACTACAATGAGCAGTTCTTC.

This clone has just a few counts. The rearrangement joins TRBV24-1 to TRBJ1-1; D gene uncertain. V lost 3 bases and J 2 bases, leaving 3 bases between the germline ends. The V gene's germline CDR1 is KGHDR and CDR2 SFDVKD. This CDR3 comprises 12 residues. The CDR3 nucleotides read TGTGCCACCAGTGATATAAACACTGAAGCTTTCTTT. Protein product: CATSDINTEAFF.

The J gene is TRBJ1-5, the V gene TRBV7-9; possibly TRBD1 for D (5 bases). Trimming cost V 3 bases and J 7 bases, with 22 bases left between them. Germline V CDR1 and CDR2: SEHNR, FQNEAQ (reference sequence). The CDR3 extends over 17 amino acids. The CDR3 sequence is CASSFSGRGQGAQPQHF. The CDR3 DNA sequence: TGTGCCAGCAGCTTTAGTGGGCGCGGGCAGGGAGCCCAGCCCCAGCATTTT. Full variable domain (outside the CDR3, taken from reference TRBV7-9 and TRBJ1-5): DTGVSQNPRHKITKRGQNVTFRCDPISEHNRLYWYRQTLGQGPEFLTYFQNEAQLEKSRLLSDRFSAERPKGSFSTLEIQRTEQGDSAMYLCASSFSGRGQGAQPQHFGDGTRLSIL.

The rearrangement uses TRBV18 and TRBJ2-1, with D hard to call. V lost 2 bases and J lost 1, with 15 bases in between. Germline CDR1 and CDR2: KGHSH and LQKENI. CDR3 length: 17 amino acids. The CDR3 here is CASSPDTIPFSYNEQFF. CDR3 nucleotides: TGTGCCAGCTCACCAGACACTATCCCCTTTTCCTACAATGAGCAGTTCTTC. Full variable domain (rest looked up from reference TRBV18 and TRBJ2-1): NAGVMQNPRHLVRRRGQEARLRCSPMKGHSHVYWYRQLPEEGLKFMVYLQKENIIDESGMPKERFSAEFPKEGPSILRIQQVVRGDSAAYFCASSPDTIPFSYNEQFFGPGTRLTVL.

This rearrangement joins TRBV6-2 or TRBV6-3 to TRBJ2-7, with 9 bases identical to TRBD2. J was trimmed by 3 bases and V by 6 bases; bases with no gene match: 15. The germline V gene encodes CDR1 MNHEY and CDR2 SVGEGT. This CDR3 comprises 17 residues. The CDR3 is CASSLRDPLAGLYEQYF. DNA of the CDR3: TGTGCCAGCAGCCTCAGGGACCCGCTAGCGGGGCTCTACGAGCAGTACTTC.

V gene TRBV28 combines with J gene TRBJ1-5; 9 nucleotides align to TRBD1. CDR1 is MDHEN, CDR2 SYDVKM, per germline. CDR3 length equals 17 residues. V trimming: 6 bases; J trimming: 6 bases; junction bases outside the gene matches: 15. The CDR3 spells CASRLNRGLVLGQPQHF. The CDR3 bases are TGTGCCAGCAGACTAAACAGGGGGCTGGTACTTGGTCAGCCCCAGCATTTT.

The rearrangement links TRBV18 to TRBJ1-3; D gene unclear. The ends were cut back, 8 bases at V and 6 bases at J, with 20 bases in the middle. This CDR3 region has 15 residues. CDR1 and CDR2 from the germline V gene are KGHSH and LQKENI. The CDR3 coding sequence is TGTGCCAGCGCTTCTACCCTCGGAAGTTTAAACACCATATATTTT. Encoded protein: CASASTLGSLNTIYF.

The V call is TRBV7-9, the J call TRBJ2-3; D is unclear. CDR3 length: 14 residues. V lost 5 bases and J 6 bases, leaving 15 bases between the germline ends. Germline V CDR1 and CDR2: SEHNR, FQNEAQ (reference sequence). The CDR3 spells CASSPPGSFDTQYF. Here the CDR3 DNA reads TGTGCCAGCAGCCCCCCGGGTAGCTTTGATACGCAGTATTTT.

The genes are TRBV12-3 or TRBV12-4 and TRBJ2-7; no clear D. The CDR3 has 10 amino acids. V shed 5 bases and J shed 3 bases, with 2 bases lying between them. The CDR3 region has the DNA TGTGCCAGCAGTCTCTACGAGCAGTACTTC. Translating gives CASSLYEQYF.

Only one count was recorded for this clone. The chain uses TRBV2 and TRBJ2-7; 10 nucleotides agree with TRBD2. The ends lost 3 bases at V and 4 bases at J; junction bases unmatched: 9. The length of the CDR3 is 16 residues. Germline values: CDR1 SNHLY, CDR2 FYNNEI. The CDR3 protein is CASSDEIAGGLYEQYF. The DNA of the CDR3 is TGTGCCAGCAGTGATGAAATAGCGGGAGGCCTTTACGAGCAGTACTTC.

J is TRBJ1-3 and V is TRBV7-2; D perhaps matches TRBD1 (5 bases). V lost 5 bases, J lost 4 bases, and 12 bases lay in between. Germline assignment: CDR1 SGHTA and CDR2 FQGNSA. CDR3 size: 14 residues. The DNA of the CDR3 is TGTGCCAGCAGCCTCGGGACGCCCGGAAACACCATATATTTT. Amino acids: CASSLGTPGNTIYF.

A single count supports this clone. The rearrangement links TRBV28 to TRBJ2-1; 7 bases line up with TRBD1. This CDR3 comprises 13 residues. CDR1 MDHEN and CDR2 SYDVKM come from the germline V gene. The V segment lost 6 bases and the J segment 5 bases; nucleotides outside the gene matches: 4. The CDR3 reads CASRPGGNNEQFF. The DNA of the CDR3 is TGTGCCAGCAGGCCAGGGGGTAACAATGAGCAGTTCTTC.

V and J are TRBV5-6 and TRBJ2-7, with D maybe TRBD1 (6 bases). There are 14 residues in the CDR3. V lost 0 bases and J 2 bases, leaving 9 bases between the germline ends. Germline values: CDR1 SGHDT, CDR2 YYEEEE. DNA for the CDR3: TGTGCCAGCAGCTTGGGGACAGAAGCCTACGAGCAGTACTTC. Translating it yields CASSLGTEAYEQYF. The variable domain in full, completed from reference TRBV5-6 and TRBJ2-7, reads DAGVTQSPTHLIKTRGQQVTLRCSPKSGHDTVSWYQQALGQGPQFIFQYYEEEERQRGNFPDRFSGHQFPNYSSELNVNALLLGDSALYLCASSLGTEAYEQYFGPGTRLTVT.

The chain couples TRBV10-1 to TRBJ1-2; unclear D gene. V was clipped by 4 bases and J by 0 bases, with 12 bases between them. Germline V gives CDR1 WNHNN, CDR2 SYGVQD (reference sequence). The CDR3 loop spans 15 amino acids. The CDR3 sequence: CASSVEGPANYGYTF. CDR3 nucleotide sequence: TGCGCCAGCAGTGTGGAAGGCCCAGCTAACTATGGCTACACCTTC.

This chain's CDR3 is CASIDSGGGETQYF. Here the CDR3 DNA reads TGTGCCAGCATTGATAGCGGAGGCGGGGAGACCCAGTACTTC. The chain is built from TRBV28 and TRBJ2-5, with D perhaps matching TRBD2 (6 bases). The CDR3 totals 14 residues. The ends were cut back, 7 bases at V and 5 bases at J, with 17 bases in the middle. Germline CDR1 MDHEN, CDR2 SYDVKM.

The V gene is TRBV27, the J gene TRBJ2-3; weak D call: TRBD2 (7 bases). The ends were cut back, 3 bases at V and 4 bases at J, with 14 bases in the middle. Germline V gene lookup returns CDR1 MNHEY and CDR2 SMNVEV (reference sequence). The CDR3 contains 15 residues. CDR3 region: CASSFMGGTSDTQYF. The CDR3, as DNA: TGTGCCAGCAGTTTCATGGGGGGGACATCAGATACGCAGTATTTT.

In DNA, the CDR3 is TGTGCCAGCAGTTACACTGAAGCTTTCTTT. This translates into CASSYTEAFF. This sequence joins TRBV6-6 and TRBJ1-1; no clear D. The germline CDR1 and CDR2 sequences are MNHNY and SVGAGI (reference sequence). The V end lost 2 bases, the J end lost 5 bases, and 0 bases lay between the germline ends. This CDR3 is 10 amino acids long.

J is TRBJ2-7 and V is TRBV27; 7 positions match TRBD1. The CDR3 covers 15 residues. Germline values: CDR1 MNHEY, CDR2 SMNVEV (reference sequence). V dropped 5 bases and J dropped 3; count of bases not matched to a gene: 10. CDR3 amino acids: CASSLRGQGDYEQYF. CDR3 DNA: TGTGCCAGCAGTCTGAGGGGGCAAGGGGACTACGAGCAGTACTTC.

This clone has a single count. CDR3 in amino acids: CASSPDRGVYNEQFF. CDR3 coding DNA: TGTGCCAGCAGCCCCGACAGGGGGGTCTACAATGAGCAGTTCTTC. The chain joins TRBV11-3 to TRBJ2-1, with 9 bases matching TRBD1. The germline gives CDR1 SGHNT, CDR2 YENEEA. The length of the CDR3 is 15 residues. V lost 5 bases and J lost 3; bases outside the gene matches: 5.

CDR3 nucleotide sequence: TGTGCCAGCCGGCCGGGTTCAACTAATGAAAAACTGTTTTTT. It yields the protein CASRPGSTNEKLFF. The chain employs TRBV6-5 and TRBJ1-4, with unresolved D. V gave up 8 bases and J gave up 0 bases, with 10 bases separating them. This CDR3 region has 14 residues. Per the germline V gene, CDR1 is MNHEY and CDR2 is SVGAGI.

The genes are TRBV10-3 and TRBJ1-1; no clear D gene. Trimming cost V 4 bases and J 1 base, with 7 bases left between them. CDR1 and CDR2 (germline): ENHRY, SYGVKD. The CDR3 covers 13 residues. CDR3 loop: CAISGDGNTEAFF. The CDR3 DNA reads TGTGCCATCAGTGGAGACGGGAACACTGAAGCTTTCTTT.

CDR3 sequence: CASSAVRTGSGYTF. The CDR3 DNA follows: TGTGCCAGCAGCGCAGTAAGGACGGGAAGTGGCTACACCTTC. The V and J genes are TRBV7-8 and TRBJ1-2; D gene ambiguous. From germline, CDR1 is SGHVS and CDR2 FQNEAQ. Trimming left V 5 bases short and J 7 bases short, with 17 bases between. This CDR3 spans 14 amino acids. The variable domain in full, with the rest retrieved from reference TRBV7-8 and TRBJ1-2, is GAGVSQSPRYKVAKRGQDVALRCDPISGHVSLFWYQQALGQGPEFLTYFQNEAQLDKSGLPSDRFFAERPEGSVSTLKIQRTQQEDSAVYLCASSAVRTGSGYTFGSGTRLTVV.

The chain carries TRBV7-2 and TRBJ2-6; 8 bases are a match to TRBD2. Germline V gene sequence: CDR1 SGHTA, CDR2 FQGNSA. The CDR3 loop spans 20 amino acids. The J segment lost 0 bases and the V segment lost 0 bases, leaving 10 bases of the junction unmatched. CDR3 residues: CASSLALLRGVSSGANVLTF. Written as DNA, the CDR3 is TGTGCCAGCAGCTTAGCTTTATTGCGGGGGGTATCCTCTGGGGCCAACGTCCTGACTTTC.

CDR3 nucleotides: TGTGCCAGCAGCTTTCGGGACTTCAAAAAGGCCTATAATTCACCCCTCCACTTT. It translates to CASSFRDFKKAYNSPLHF. The gene calls are TRBV7-9 and TRBJ1-6, with a weak D call TRBD1 (5 bases). V was pared by 3 bases and J by 2 bases, with 17 bases between. This CDR3 has 18 residues. CDR1 and CDR2 from the germline V gene are SEHNR and FQNEAQ (reference sequence).

V usage is TRBV29-1 and J usage is TRBJ2-7, with 10 bases that match TRBD1. Germline CDR1 is SQVTM and CDR2 is ANQGSEA. After removal of 6 bases from V and 6 bases from J, the junction contained 5 bases not matched to a gene. This CDR3 is built from 12 residues. The chain's CDR3 is CSVAGQGFEQYF. The CDR3 DNA reads as TGCAGCGTCGCGGGACAGGGGTTCGAGCAGTACTTC.

This chain links TRBV11-3 with TRBJ2-1; D gene uncertain. The V gene lost 5 bases and the J gene lost 0 bases, with 11 bases spanning the gap. Germline V gives CDR1 SGHNT, CDR2 YENEEA. The CDR3 runs to 15 residues. The CDR3 DNA reads as TGTGCCAGCAGCCTCTCGAGAGGCTCCTACAATGAGCAGTTCTTC. It codes for CASSLSRGSYNEQFF.

This clone has only one observation. The CDR3 DNA follows: TGTGCCAGCAGGGCGGCGGGGACTGGGGCCAACGTCCTGACTTTC. It specifies CASRAAGTGANVLTF. The chain carries TRBV9 and TRBJ2-6; D perhaps matches TRBD2 (6 bases). Trimming cost V 5 bases and J 2 bases, with 11 bases left between them. Germline CDR1 is SGDLS and CDR2 is YYNGEE. The CDR3 has 15 amino acids.

This sequence joins TRBV5-1 and TRBJ2-3; the match to TRBD2 covers 8 bases. The CDR3 sequence is 17 residues long. With 1 base clipped from V and 0 bases from J, the junction kept 7 bases outside the gene matches. CDR1 SGHRS and CDR2 YFSETQ come from the germline V gene. For the CDR3, the DNA is TGCGCCAGCAGCTTGTCTTCCTCTAGCGGGAGCACAGATACGCAGTATTTT. Protein product: CASSLSSSSGSTDTQYF.

The V gene is TRBV7-8, the J gene TRBJ2-1, with 14 bases identical to TRBD2. The CDR3 is 16 residues long. Trimming cost V 2 bases and J 7 bases; bases outside gene matches: 4. Germline V gene lookup returns CDR1 SGHVS and CDR2 FQNEAQ. The CDR3 DNA follows: TGTGCCAGCAGCTTACCGCGACTAGCGGGAGGGAATGAGCAGTTCTTC. It specifies CASSLPRLAGGNEQFF.

In this sample, this clone turned up a few times. V and J are TRBV7-9 and TRBJ1-2, with 10 positions matching TRBD1. Germline CDR1 reads SEHNR; CDR2 reads FQNEAQ (reference sequence). V dropped 5 bases and J dropped 6; count of bases not matched to a gene: 3. The CDR3 sequence is 13 residues long. The CDR3 coding sequence is TGTGCCAGCAGCCTGACAGGGGGCGATGGCTACACCTTC. Amino acid sequence: CASSLTGGDGYTF.